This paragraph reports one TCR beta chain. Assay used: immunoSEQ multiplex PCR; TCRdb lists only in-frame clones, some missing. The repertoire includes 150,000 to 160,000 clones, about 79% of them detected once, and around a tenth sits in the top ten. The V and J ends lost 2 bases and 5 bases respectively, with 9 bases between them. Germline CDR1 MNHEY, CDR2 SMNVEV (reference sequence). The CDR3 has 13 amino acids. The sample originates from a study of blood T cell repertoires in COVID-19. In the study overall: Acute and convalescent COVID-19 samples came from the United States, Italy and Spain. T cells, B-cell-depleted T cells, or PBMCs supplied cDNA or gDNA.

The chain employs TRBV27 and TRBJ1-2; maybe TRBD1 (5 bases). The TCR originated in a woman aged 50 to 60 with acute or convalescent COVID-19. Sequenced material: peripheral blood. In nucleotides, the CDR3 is TGTGCCAGCAGTTTACGGGGGGTTTATGGCTACACCTTC. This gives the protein CASSLRGVYGYTF.